Given below is one T cell receptor beta chain in context. The sample belongs to a study of T cells in Graves' hyperthyroidism and ophthalmopathy. Authors of the study amplified TCR beta CDR3 regions from RNA transcripts. The HTBI primer set drove a first-round RT-PCR of the TCR CDR3. TCRdb reanalysed the multiplex PCR reads using MiXCR and keeps one entry per CDR3 protein. The sample carries around 500,000 distinct CDR3 sequences, 12% to 15% recorded once. Sequenced: blood. The clonotype comes from a woman in her forties with Graves' hyperthyroidism.

CDR3: CASSLGGRGNNSPLHF. CDR3 DNA: TGTGCCAGCAGTTTAGGAGGCAGGGGGAATAATTCACCCCTCCACTTT. The rearrangement uses TRBV12-3 or TRBV12-4 and TRBJ1-6; 7 positions agree with TRBD1. The CDR3 runs to 16 residues. V gave up 1 base and J gave up 5 bases; unmatched junction bases: 5.